These 21 T cell receptor beta chains share one sample of origin, sequenced in a study of CD8 T cells in ankylosing spondylitis. Their specific antigens are unknown. General study points: Ankylosing spondylitis blood appeared to be characterized by a TCR beta motif of 7 to 9 highly homologous variants.

MiXCR was run by TCRdb on the 5' RACE reads, yielding one entry per CDR3 protein. Here the sample spans around 130,000 distinct CDR3 sequences, 15% to 20% being singletons. The sample consisted of blood, either unsorted or a sorted T cell fraction (not recorded which). The receptors were sampled from a male donor with ankylosing spondylitis.

The chain is built from TRBV21-1 and TRBJ2-7; the table's D gene call, TRBD1, was not cross checked with the DNA. TRBV21-1 is shown as a pseudogene. This CDR3 is 13 amino acids long. Written as DNA, the CDR3 is TGTGCCAGCAGGACACGCCCCACCTACGAGCAGTACTTC. This encodes CASRTRPTYEQYF.

The chain combines TRBV27 with TRBJ2-3; unclear D gene. The CDR3 has 16 amino acids. The V gene's germline CDR1 is MNHEY and CDR2 SMNVEV (reference sequence). The V end lost 3 bases, the J end lost 0 bases, and 13 bases lay between the germline ends. CDR3 residues: CASSFETASSTDTQYF. CDR3 in DNA: TGTGCCAGCAGTTTTGAGACTGCCTCTAGCACAGATACGCAGTATTTT.

This chain uses TRBV20-1 with TRBJ2-6; a possible D gene is TRBD2 (6 bases). There are 14 residues in the CDR3. Trimming shortened V by 3 bases and J by 1 base, and 7 bases separated the two germline ends. Germline CDR1 and CDR2: DFQATT and SNEGSKA (reference sequence). The CDR3 bases are TGCAGTGCTAGCGGGGGTTCTGGGGCCAACGTCCTGACTTTC. Translated, it gives CSASGGSGANVLTF.

This clonotype was detected only once. The gene calls are TRBV6-5 and TRBJ1-1; TRBD1 matches at 7 bases. CDR1 is MNHEY, CDR2 SVGAGI, per germline. The CDR3 is made up of 14 amino acids. With V trimmed by 0 bases and J by 4 bases, 2 bases remained unmatched. CDR3 amino acids: CASSYSAGGTEAFF. The DNA for the CDR3 is TGTGCCAGCAGTTACTCGGCAGGGGGCACTGAAGCTTTCTTT.

V gene TRBV28 combines with J gene TRBJ2-5, with TRBD2 as a possible D gene (5 bases). The CDR3 runs to 13 residues. V dropped 4 bases and J dropped 5 bases, with 11 bases sitting between them. Germline CDR1 and CDR2: MDHEN and SYDVKM. The CDR3 spells CASSWASLETQYF. The CDR3 region has the DNA TGTGCCAGCAGTTGGGCTAGCCTGGAGACCCAGTACTTC.

This clonotype was seen many times. The CDR3 loop is CSVPLSDRYGYTF. The CDR3 DNA is TGCAGCGTTCCTCTCAGTGATCGCTATGGCTACACCTTC. The chain is built from TRBV29-1 and TRBJ1-2; D is unclear. There are 13 residues in the CDR3. Germline lookup yields CDR1 SQVTM and CDR2 ANQGSEA. Trimming took off 5 bases at V and 4 bases at J, with 14 bases between the two ends. The full variable domain, in which reference TRBV29-1 and TRBJ1-2 provide the parts outside the CDR3, is SAVISQKPSRDICQRGTSLTIQCQVDSQVTMMFWYRQQPGQSLTLIATANQGSEATYESGFVIDKFPISRPNLTFSTLTVSNMSPEDSSIYLCSVPLSDRYGYTFGSGTRLTVV.

This clonotype turned up a few times. The chain combines TRBV7-6 with TRBJ2-1, with 15 bases fitting TRBD2. Germline lookup yields CDR1 SGHVS and CDR2 FNYEAQ. The CDR3 sequence is 17 residues long. The trim removed 1 base at V and 7 bases at J, leaving 5 bases unmatched. CDR3 loop: CASSLEGLAGGGNEQFF. Here the CDR3 DNA reads TGTGCCAGCAGCTTAGAGGGACTAGCGGGAGGTGGGAATGAGCAGTTCTTC. The variable domain in full, completed from reference TRBV7-6 and TRBJ2-1, reads GAGVSQSPRYKVTKRGQDVALRCDPISGHVSLYWYRQALGQGPEFLTYFNYEAQQDKSGLPNDRFSAERPEGSISTLTIQRTEQRDSAMYRCASSLEGLAGGGNEQFFGPGTRLTVL.

This clonotype was counted at least ten times. The V and J genes are TRBV6-5 and TRBJ2-1, with unresolved D. In germline, CDR1 is MNHEY, CDR2 SVGAGI. The CDR3 sequence is 14 residues long. V was trimmed by 0 bases and J by 6 bases, leaving 9 bases between them. The chain's CDR3 is CASSYSMVRNEQFF. In nucleotides, the CDR3 is TGTGCCAGCAGTTACTCGATGGTTCGCAATGAGCAGTTCTTC.

This clonotype showed up just a few times. V and J are TRBV6-5 and TRBJ2-3; D is ambiguous. This CDR3 contains 16 residues. Looked up from germline, CDR1 is MNHEY and CDR2 is SVGAGI. The ends were cut back, 0 bases at V and 2 bases at J, with 12 bases in the middle. This CDR3 is CASSYSISHTTDTQYF. CDR3 DNA sequence: TGTGCCAGCAGTTACTCGATTAGCCACACCACAGATACGCAGTATTTT.

This chain connects TRBV15 to TRBJ1-5, with D perhaps TRBD1 (5 bases). The CDR3 totals 14 residues. Germline values: CDR1 LNHNV, CDR2 YYDKDF (reference sequence). Trimming left V 5 bases short and J 1 base short, with 9 bases between. The CDR3 loop is CATSRRGSNQPQHF. DNA of the CDR3: TGTGCCACCAGCCGGAGGGGAAGCAATCAGCCCCAGCATTTT.

As DNA, the CDR3 is TGTGCCAGCTCACCACTTCCTATGGAGCAGTTCTTC. As protein: CASSPLPMEQFF. This chain uses TRBV18 with TRBJ2-1, with unresolved D. The CDR3 is 12 residues long. Germline assignment: CDR1 KGHSH and CDR2 LQKENI. The V gene lost 1 base and the J gene lost 10 bases, with 8 bases spanning the gap.

This clonotype was detected only a few times. The CDR3 is CASSMWSLLAGRFTGELFF. The CDR3 DNA reads as TGTGCCAGTAGTATGTGGTCGCTACTAGCGGGGAGATTCACCGGGGAGCTGTTTTTT. The rearrangement uses TRBV19 and TRBJ2-2, with TRBD2 matching 10 bases. Germline V gene sequence: CDR1 LNHDA, CDR2 SQIVND (reference sequence). The ends lost 3 bases at V and 4 bases at J; junction bases unmatched: 14. The CDR3 spans 19 residues.

This clonotype turned up a few times. This chain uses TRBV4-3 with TRBJ2-3; TRBD2 matches at 10 bases. The CDR3 has 17 residues. CDR1 LGHNA and CDR2 YSLEER come from the germline V gene. V was pared by 4 bases and J by 2 bases, with 9 bases of the junction left unmatched. The CDR3 DNA reads TGCGCCAGCAGCCCTGGCCTCGGGACTAGCGACACAGATACGCAGTATTTT. Its translation is CASSPGLGTSDTDTQYF.

This clonotype was picked up many times. The genes are TRBV6-5 and TRBJ2-7; D is ambiguous. V gave up 2 bases and J gave up 3 bases, with 11 bases separating them. CDR1 MNHEY and CDR2 SVGAGI come from the germline V gene. The CDR3 is made up of 14 amino acids. CDR3 in DNA: TGTGCCAGCAGTTACGGACCGACGAACTACGAGCAGTACTTC. Its translation is CASSYGPTNYEQYF.

This clonotype was observed a handful of times. CDR3 region: CASSLDRGARQPQHF. The CDR3 DNA reads as TGTGCCAGCAGTCTCGACAGGGGGGCGCGTCAGCCCCAGCATTTT. The chain carries TRBV27 and TRBJ1-5, with TRBD1 matching 9 bases. The V gene end was trimmed by 5 bases and the J gene end by 6 bases; junction bases not matched to a gene: 8. Germline loops: CDR1 MNHEY, CDR2 SMNVEV (reference sequence). The CDR3 is 15 residues long.

This clonotype was seen at least ten times. The chain combines TRBV20-1 with TRBJ2-1, with 7 nucleotides matching TRBD2. The V gene's germline CDR1 is DFQATT and CDR2 SNEGSKA (reference sequence). This CDR3 region has 21 residues. The J segment lost 5 bases and the V segment lost 0 bases, leaving 25 bases of the junction unmatched. The CDR3 loop reads CSAREGREYVVGGRLDNEQFF. The CDR3, as DNA: TGCAGTGCTAGAGAGGGGAGGGAATACGTAGTAGGCGGGAGATTAGACAATGAGCAGTTCTTC.

This clonotype was counted between two and nine times. The rearrangement uses TRBV11-1 and TRBJ2-1, with a tentative D call TRBD2 (6 bases). The CDR3 is made up of 12 amino acids. Trimming stripped 3 bases from V and 8 bases from J, with 8 bases between. Germline V gene lookup returns CDR1 SGHAT and CDR2 FQDESV (reference sequence). This CDR3 reads CASSFGTYEQFF. CDR3 bases: TGTGCCAGCAGCTTCGGGACTTATGAGCAGTTCTTC.

This clonotype was counted many times. The chain has TRBV7-9 and TRBJ1-4; a weak D match, TRBD1 (5 bases). Germline CDR1 and CDR2: SEHNR and FQNEAQ (reference sequence). V shed 5 bases and J shed 5 bases, with 15 bases lying between them. The length of the CDR3 is 15 residues. Written as DNA, the CDR3 is TGTGCCAGCAGCCCCAGGGACGGACCGAATGAAAAACTGTTTTTT. Translating gives CASSPRDGPNEKLFF.

With respect to this clonotype: The CDR3 does not end in the conserved phenylalanine or tryptophan, so this is likely a read error. The chain combines TRBV15 with TRBJ2-2; perhaps TRBD1 as D (6 bases). The CDR3 spans 15 residues. V was pared by 8 bases and J by 2 bases, with 15 bases between. CDR1 is LNHNV and CDR2 is YYDKDF in the germline V gene (reference sequence). CDR3 in amino acids: CATERRTENTGELFL. CDR3 coding DNA: TGTGCCACCGAGCGTAGGACAGAAAACACCGGGGAGCTGTTTCTT.

The rearrangement uses TRBV7-2 and TRBJ2-3; D unclear. Looked up from germline, CDR1 is SGHTA and CDR2 is FQGNSA. This CDR3 spans 14 amino acids. V was cut by 5 bases and J by 0 bases, with 9 bases left in between. The CDR3 loop is CASSPVGSTDTQYF. The CDR3 DNA follows: TGTGCCAGCAGCCCGGTGGGCAGCACAGATACGCAGTATTTT.

The CDR3: CASSSFQFPYEQYF. DNA of the CDR3: TGTGCCAGCAGTTCGTTCCAGTTTCCCTACGAGCAGTACTTC. The chain carries TRBV6-5 and TRBJ2-7, with D unclear. The ends were cut back, 4 bases at V and 2 bases at J, with 12 bases in the middle. Germline lookup yields CDR1 MNHEY and CDR2 SVGAGI. CDR3 length: 14 residues.